What follows are 10 T cell receptor beta chains derived from one specimen sequenced in a study of blood T cell repertoires in COVID-19. Sequenced by immunoSEQ multiplex PCR; TCRdb stores in-frame clones only, minus some. The sample contains roughly 330,000 clones, roughly 88% of which appear only once. Sequenced material: peripheral blood. The receptors originated from a woman between 45 and 65 years old with active or convalescent COVID-19.

The chain employs TRBV6-6 and TRBJ2-5, with TRBD2 matching over 15 bases. The CDR3 totals 18 residues. Per the germline V gene, CDR1 is MNHNY and CDR2 is SVGAGI (reference sequence). V was clipped by 5 bases and J by 3 bases; unmatched bases: 10. Here the CDR3 reads CASSPGLAGGLWEETQYF. Written as DNA, the CDR3 is TGTGCCAGCAGTCCCGGACTAGCGGGAGGGCTATGGGAAGAGACCCAGTACTTC.

This chain connects TRBV5-1 to TRBJ2-3, with D possibly TRBD1 on 5 matching bases. The V end was cut by 0 bases, the J end by 6 bases, with 5 bases between. The CDR3 has 12 residues. Germline CDR1 SGHRS, CDR2 YFSETQ. CDR3: CASSLEGDTQYF. The CDR3 DNA reads as TGCGCCAGCAGCTTGGAGGGGGATACGCAGTATTTT.

The chain is built from TRBV7-3 and TRBJ1-2; 9 nucleotides align to TRBD1. The ends lost 3 bases at V and 2 bases at J; junction bases unmatched: 1. Germline CDR1 SGHTA, CDR2 FQGTGA. The CDR3 sequence is 14 residues long. CDR3 sequence (DNA): TGTGCCAGCAGCTTCGGGACAGGGAACTATGGCTACACCTTC. It yields the protein CASSFGTGNYGYTF.

The chain combines TRBV29-1 with TRBJ1-1, with 12 bases lining up with TRBD1. V gave up 4 bases and J gave up 6 bases; unmatched junction bases: 6. Germline lookup yields CDR1 SQVTM and CDR2 ANQGSEA. The CDR3 runs 14 residues. CDR3 sequence: CSVGSGQGASEAFF. CDR3 DNA: TGCAGCGTTGGCTCGGGACAGGGGGCGTCTGAAGCTTTCTTT.

The chain couples TRBV6-1 to TRBJ1-2; D gene unclear. This CDR3 spans 12 amino acids. Germline V CDR1 and CDR2: MNHNS, SASEGT. V lost 2 bases to trimming and J lost 4 bases, with 5 bases between them. CDR3 DNA: TGTGCCAGCAGTGAATCGGGCTATGGCTACACCTTC. The encoded protein is CASSESGYGYTF.

This clone was picked up one time. The rearrangement links TRBV28 to TRBJ2-5; TRBD1 agrees at 7 bases. Unmatched junction bases numbered 5, after V lost 2 bases and J lost 5 bases. This CDR3 is 14 amino acids long. Germline values: CDR1 MDHEN, CDR2 SYDVKM. The CDR3 sequence is CASSLNRGWETQYF. Here the CDR3 DNA reads TGTGCCAGCAGTTTAAACAGGGGCTGGGAGACCCAGTACTTC. Drawing the rest from reference TRBV28 and TRBJ2-5, the complete variable domain is DVKVTQSSRYLVKRTGEKVFLECVQDMDHENMFWYRQDPGLGLRLIYFSYDVKMKEKGDIPEGYSVSREKKERFSLILESASTNQTSMYLCASSLNRGWETQYFGPGTRLLVL.

The V gene is TRBV7-2, the J gene TRBJ1-1, with TRBD1 matching over 9 bases. Germline V gives CDR1 SGHTA, CDR2 FQGNSA. V dropped 5 bases and J dropped 4; count of bases not matched to a gene: 5. The CDR3 covers 14 residues. This CDR3 reads CASSPQGAITEAFF. DNA of the CDR3: TGTGCCAGCAGCCCACAGGGGGCGATCACTGAAGCTTTCTTT. The variable domain in full, completed from reference TRBV7-2 and TRBJ1-1, reads GAGVSQSPSNKVTEKGKDVELRCDPISGHTALYWYRQSLGQGLEFLIYFQGNSAPDKSGLPSDRFSAERTGGSVSTLTIQRTQQEDSAVYLCASSPQGAITEAFFGQGTRLTVV.

The chain combines TRBV28 with TRBJ2-3; 7 nucleotides align to TRBD2. V lost 10 bases, J lost 6 bases, and 7 bases stayed unmatched. Germline CDR1 reads MDHEN; CDR2 reads SYDVKM. The CDR3 loop spans 12 amino acids. Here the CDR3 reads CATYSSGDTQYF. DNA of the CDR3: TGTGCCACGTATAGTAGCGGGGATACGCAGTATTTT.

The chain carries TRBV28 and TRBJ1-2; D remains unclear. The germline V gene has CDR1 MDHEN and CDR2 SYDVKM. Deletions cut 2 bases from V and 0 bases from J, with 7 bases between. The CDR3 covers 14 residues. The CDR3 loop is CASSLVAANYGYTF. The CDR3 DNA reads as TGTGCCAGCAGTTTAGTTGCAGCTAACTATGGCTACACCTTC.

For the CDR3, the DNA is TGCGCCAGCAGCCGACTTACAGGGAACACTGAAGCTTTCTTT. Protein product: CASSRLTGNTEAFF. The chain recombines TRBV4-1 with TRBJ1-1; weak D call: TRBD1 (5 bases). The CDR3 runs to 14 residues. CDR1 MGHRA and CDR2 YSYEKL come from the germline V gene. V lost 4 bases and J 1 base, leaving 10 bases between the germline ends.